The T cell receptor beta chain described here comes from a study of T-cell memory formation after mild COVID-19 (dated by TCRdb to about 2021). Concerning the study at large: TCR sequence clusters from the two donors were found to be largely donor specific. The cohort comprised two young, previously healthy adult volunteers, one female and one male. In a couple of donors, T-cell clones that expanded and contracted after mild COVID-19 were followed by sequencing TCRalpha and TCRbeta repertoires longitudinally. Findings and caveats that apply to the study as a whole: Contracting CD4+ clones turned up mainly in the CM and EM memory subsets, whereas EMRA was where CD8+ clones were enriched. Balanced CD4/CD8 phenotypes were observed for clones contracting from day 15 to 85, whereas a bias towards CD4+ was observed for a second wave of clones expanding from day 15 to 37. The study covered only two mild cases, and larger cohorts including severe cases with pre-infection samples were considered necessary. SARS-CoV-2 specificity of the second-wave clones peaking on day 37 was not confirmed. The detection of some responding clones in pre-infection memory suggests that pre-existing cross-reactive memory T cells joined the SARS-CoV-2 response.

Its CDR3 holds 19 amino acids, cysteine through phenylalanine. The kept DNA is CDR3 alone, 57 bases in frame from the first base. Trimming takes 2 bases off V and 2 bases off J; junction bases not matched to a gene: 13. Sequences SEHNR (CDR1) and FQNEAQ (CDR2) are obtained from the germline V gene (reference sequence). Sequencer: Illumina NovaSeq 6000. TCRalpha and TCRbeta cDNA libraries were built by 5'RACE with constant-segment primers, adding sample barcodes and unique molecular identifiers. Trizol reagent was used to extract RNA from every sample. Amplification of the libraries took two PCR steps, and the second step added a second sample barcode plus Illumina TruSeq adapters. Sequencing of the libraries was done on an Illumina NovaSeq, producing 2 x 150 bp paired-end reads. The paper's processing steps were these. Reads were demultiplexed and collapsed into UMI-guided consensus sequences with migec v1.2.7. Using mixcr v2.1.11, UMI consensuses were aligned to TRA and TRB V and J templates and then assembled into clonotypes. Clonotypes were classified as expanded or contracted when called significant by both edgeR and NoisET, with noise models trained on biological replicates. For edgeR calls, the thresholds were a false discovery rate-adjusted p below 0.01 and a log2 fold-change of 1. PCA with hierarchical clustering of max-normalized trajectories of the 1000 most abundant clonotypes was used as exploratory dynamics analysis. Separately sequenced CD4+ and CD8+ repertoires were used to assign the CD4 or CD8 phenotype of responding clones. TCRdb took the public reads, trimmed them with fastp at Q25, ran MiXCR for clone calling and kept in-frame beta chains. One record per CDR3 amino acid sequence lists the most common genes and DNA. It is TCRdb's table, rather than the study itself, that gives the V and J calls and clone size. Across this sample there are 250,000 to 300,000 distinct CDR3 sequences, with about 16% seen only once. The top ten constitute roughly 20% of the sample.

Note on this clonotype: There is no known antigen for this receptor. No base quality information exists; no much larger clone differs at one position.

Ficoll-Paque density gradient centrifugation was the method used to isolate PBMCs. This clonotype was obtained from a man aged 18 to 29 who had mild COVID-19 (a few samples of this study predate the infection). The sample titles of this study are shuffled in the database, so cell type and time point are left out; the donor was told from shared clones. The chain uses TRBV7-9 and TRBJ2-4; the junction holds 9 bases that match TRBD2. Sequenced sample: PBMCs or a T cell subset sorted from them (not recorded which). This receptor has the CDR3 CASSLPTLAGDGTKNIQYF. The DNA sequence reads TGTGCCAGCAGCTTACCAACGTTAGCGGGGGATGGCACCAAAAACATTCAGTACTTC.